These 8 T cell receptor beta chains were all obtained from the same sample, sequenced in a study of T cell responses to AZD1222 COVID-19 vaccine. Profiled with immunoSEQ multiplex PCR; TCRdb holds only in-frame clones, not every one. The table has 150,000 to 200,000 clones, 90% to 95% seen once. Specimen: peripheral blood, collected 28 days after the second dose of the MenACWY control vaccine. These receptors were obtained from an adult who received the MenACWY meningococcal vaccine as a control.

The chain has TRBV29-1 and TRBJ1-4, with no clear D. V lost 1 base, J lost 7 bases, and 13 bases lay in between. In germline, CDR1 is SQVTM, CDR2 ANQGSEA. This CDR3 is 14 amino acids long. CDR3 coding DNA: TGCAGCGTTGAAGGCCCTCCTTCGAGTGAAAAACTGTTTTTT. This encodes CSVEGPPSSEKLFF.

This clone was detected once. Other nucleotide sequences from this sample produce the same CDR3. This chain connects TRBV5-1 to TRBJ2-3, with D unresolved. The V and J ends lost 4 bases and 0 bases respectively, with 3 bases between them. Looked up from germline, CDR1 is SGHRS and CDR2 is YFSETQ. The CDR3 covers 12 residues. The CDR3 DNA sequence: TGCGCCAGCAGCACCAGCACAGATACGCAGTATTTT. Its translation is CASSTSTDTQYF.

The rearrangement links TRBV7-3 to TRBJ2-1, with D perhaps TRBD1 (6 bases). This CDR3 spans 14 amino acids. The V gene's germline CDR1 is SGHTA and CDR2 FQGTGA. Trimming left V 6 bases short and J 11 bases short, with 20 bases between. The CDR3 region is CASSQTSGQTKQFF. In DNA form, the CDR3 reads TGTGCCAGCAGTCAAACATCAGGACAGACCAAGCAGTTCTTC.

This clone is a singleton in its sample. The chain carries TRBV27 and TRBJ1-1; weak D call: TRBD1 (5 bases). Trimming shortened V by 1 base and J by 4 bases, and 13 bases separated the two germline ends. CDR1 and CDR2 from the germline V gene are MNHEY and SMNVEV (reference sequence). The CDR3 extends over 15 amino acids. CDR3 DNA sequence: TGTGCCAGCAGTTTATTCGGGGACGTGGGCACTGAAGCTTTCTTT. Translating gives CASSLFGDVGTEAFF.

The V call is TRBV5-1, the J call TRBJ1-2, with 7 nucleotides matching TRBD1. This CDR3 comprises 15 residues. CDR1 is SGHRS, CDR2 YFSETQ, per germline. V lost 4 bases, J lost 4 bases, and 10 bases stayed unmatched. In nucleotides, the CDR3 is TGCGCCAGCAGCCATGGGACAGCAAGTATCTATGGCTACACCTTC. Translation gives CASSHGTASIYGYTF.

The chain uses TRBV9 and TRBJ1-3; D remains ambiguous. The germline CDR1 and CDR2 sequences are SGDLS and YYNGEE. V lost 3 bases, J lost 4 bases, and 11 bases lay in between. The CDR3 has 14 amino acids. The CDR3 here is CASSGVSSGNTIYF. The CDR3 DNA reads as TGTGCCAGCAGCGGGGTAAGCTCCGGAAACACCATATATTTT.

The genes are TRBV19 and TRBJ1-2; 10 bases are shared with TRBD1. CDR3 length: 14 amino acids. The V segment lost 10 bases and the J segment 4 bases; nucleotides outside the gene matches: 9. The germline CDR1 and CDR2 sequences are LNHDA and SQIVND (reference sequence). CDR3 coding DNA: TGTGCCACTAGACAGACAGGGGGCATCTATGGCTACACCTTC. Encoded protein: CATRQTGGIYGYTF.

The gene calls are TRBV15 and TRBJ1-6; 7 bases align to TRBD1. There are 17 residues in the CDR3. V lost 0 bases, J lost 10 bases, and 12 bases stayed unmatched. Looked up from germline, CDR1 is LNHNV and CDR2 is YYDKDF (reference sequence). This CDR3 reads CATSRDLRRQGNSPLHF. The CDR3 region has the DNA TGTGCCACCAGCAGAGATCTGAGGAGACAGGGAAACTCACCCCTCCACTTT.